This passage covers 27 T cell receptor beta chains from one sample sequenced in a study of T-cell reconstitution after alpha-beta-depleted transplantation in children. Unique molecular identifiers featured in how the TCRbeta library was prepared. TCRdb analysed the PCR reads with MiXCR anew, one entry per CDR3 protein. The sample records about 440,000 distinct CDR3 sequences, 43% being singletons. Source: PBMCs, taken before TCRalphabeta/CD19-depleted stem cell transplant. The origin of the receptors is a girl between 2 and 10 years old with aplastic anemia, due to receive a stem cell transplant.

This clonotype was detected a few times. The V and J genes are TRBV7-6 and TRBJ2-1, with 9 positions matching TRBD1. Germline loops: CDR1 SGHVS, CDR2 FNYEAQ. The CDR3 runs 14 residues. J gave up 6 bases and V 4 bases, and 4 bases lay outside the gene matches. This CDR3 is CASSSPDRGNEQFF. The CDR3 DNA sequence: TGTGCCAGCAGCTCGCCGGACAGGGGCAATGAGCAGTTCTTC.

This clonotype was seen a few times. The chain joins TRBV3-1 to TRBJ1-1, with 8 nucleotides matching TRBD1. This CDR3 contains 15 residues. Trimming removed 1 base from V and 3 bases from J; junction bases left unmatched: 4. Germline V gene lookup returns CDR1 LGHDT and CDR2 YNNKEL (reference sequence). CDR3 sequence reads: CASSQGTGLDTEAFF. The CDR3 nucleotides read TGTGCCAGCAGCCAAGGGACAGGGTTGGACACTGAAGCTTTCTTT. Using reference TRBV3-1 and TRBJ1-1 for the parts outside the CDR3, the full variable domain is DTAVSQTPKYLVTQMGNDKSIKCEQNLGHDTMYWYKQDSKKFLKIMFSYNNKELIINETVPNRFSPKSPDKAHLNLHINSLELGDSAVYFCASSQGTGLDTEAFFGQGTRLTVV.

This chain connects TRBV7-2 to TRBJ2-7; D possibly matches TRBD1 or TRBD2 (6 bases each). CDR1 is SGHTA, CDR2 FQGNSA, per germline. This CDR3 contains 16 residues. V was clipped by 3 bases and J by 4 bases, with 19 bases between them. Written as DNA, the CDR3 is TGTGCCAGCAGCTTCGCCACGCGGGACACACCTTACGAGCAGTACTTC. Translating it yields CASSFATRDTPYEQYF.

The chain combines TRBV28 with TRBJ2-7, with D perhaps assigned TRBD1 or TRBD2 (5 bases each). The germline V gene has CDR1 MDHEN and CDR2 SYDVKM. Trimming cost V 4 bases and J 8 bases, with 9 bases left between them. This CDR3 has 11 residues. Here the CDR3 DNA reads TGTGCCAGCAGTTCTCCGGGACAGCAGTACTTC. Amino acid sequence: CASSSPGQQYF.

The chain links TRBV30 to TRBJ1-6, with 11 positions matching TRBD1. The CDR3 has 15 residues. The V gene end was trimmed by 3 bases and the J gene end by 10 bases; junction bases not matched to a gene: 8. Germline V gene sequence: CDR1 GTSNPN, CDR2 SVGIG (reference sequence). As DNA, the CDR3 is TGTGCCTGGAGGGGGACAGGGGGAGTTTGGTCACCCCTCCACTTT. Protein product: CAWRGTGGVWSPLHF.

At least ten counts were recorded for this clonotype. The rearrangement joins TRBV4-2 to TRBJ2-7; no clear D gene. Germline V lookup: CDR1 LGHNA, CDR2 YNFKEQ. V was trimmed by 3 bases and J by 6 bases, leaving 18 bases between them. The CDR3 extends over 15 amino acids. CDR3 DNA sequence: TGTGCCAGCAGCCAGGCCCTGGTGGTGCCTCGCGAGCAGTACTTC. This gives the protein CASSQALVVPREQYF.

This clonotype was seen a few times. The chain is built from TRBV7-9 and TRBJ2-7, with D perhaps matching TRBD2 (6 bases). The germline CDR1 and CDR2 sequences are SEHNR and FQNEAQ (reference sequence). CDR3 length equals 17 residues. Between the trimmed V and J ends, which lost 1 base and 5 bases, there was a span of 21 bases. This CDR3 reads CASSLESQWLASDEQYF. The DNA for the CDR3 is TGTGCCAGCAGCTTAGAATCCCAGTGGCTAGCGTCGGACGAGCAGTACTTC.

This chain connects TRBV20-1 to TRBJ1-5, with D possibly TRBD1 on 6 matching bases. V lost 4 bases and J lost 4, with 11 bases in between. This CDR3 spans 13 amino acids. The V gene's germline CDR1 is DFQATT and CDR2 SNEGSKA (reference sequence). The CDR3 reads CSATRGKNQPQHF. Written as DNA, the CDR3 is TGCAGTGCTACCAGGGGTAAAAATCAGCCCCAGCATTTT.

This clonotype was counted many times. This chain links TRBV20-1 with TRBJ1-2; D ambiguous. There are 16 residues in the CDR3. V gave up 1 base and J gave up 0 bases, with 15 bases separating them. Germline values: CDR1 DFQATT, CDR2 SNEGSKA (reference sequence). The CDR3 nucleotides are TGCAGTGCTAGAGCGGCAGGACCGTCTCCTAACTATGGCTACACCTTC. Translated: CSARAAGPSPNYGYTF.

This CDR3 is CASSTGTAQSPNYGYTF. The CDR3 nucleotides are TGTGCCAGTAGTACCGGGACAGCCCAAAGTCCTAACTATGGCTACACCTTC. The chain uses TRBV19 and TRBJ1-2, with 7 positions matching TRBD1. This CDR3 spans 17 amino acids. The V and J ends lost 4 bases and 0 bases, in that order; junction bases with no gene match: 11. Germline lookup yields CDR1 LNHDA and CDR2 SQIVND (reference sequence). The full variable domain, completed using reference TRBV19 and TRBJ1-2, is DGGITQSPKYLFRKEGQNVTLSCEQNLNHDAMYWYRQDPGQGLRLIYYSQIVNDFQKGDIAEGYSVSREKKESFPLTVTSAQKNPTAFYLCASSTGTAQSPNYGYTFGSGTRLTVV.

By share, this clonotype counts as medium-sized (0.01 to 0.1%). J is TRBJ2-1 and V is TRBV20-1; 10 positions agree with TRBD2. The V gene end was trimmed by 6 bases and the J gene end by 10 bases; junction bases not matched to a gene: 12. Germline-derived CDR1 and CDR2 are DFQATT and SNEGSKA (reference sequence). The CDR3 sequence is 14 residues long. The CDR3 nucleotides read TGCAGTGCCTCCTCCGGGACTAGCGACGTCGAGCAGTTCTTC. Its protein is CSASSGTSDVEQFF.

In this sample, this clonotype turned up a few times. The chain carries TRBV29-1 and TRBJ2-5; 9 nucleotides match TRBD1. Trimming removed 3 bases from V and 5 bases from J; junction bases left unmatched: 1. Germline V gene lookup returns CDR1 SQVTM and CDR2 ANQGSEA. CDR3 size: 12 residues. CDR3 nucleotides: TGCAGCGTTGAGGGACAGGGCGAGACCCAGTACTTC. Translating gives CSVEGQGETQYF.

The chain links TRBV2 to TRBJ2-3, with 10 bases identical to TRBD2. CDR3 length: 17 amino acids. CDR1 is SNHLY and CDR2 is FYNNEI in the germline V gene. Germline trimming cut 3 bases from V and 0 bases from J; bases unmatched to any gene: 6. CDR3 in DNA: TGTGCCAGCAGTGACACCTCTAGCGGGAGTAGCACAGATACGCAGTATTTT. Translated: CASSDTSSGSSTDTQYF.

V usage is TRBV20-1 and J usage is TRBJ2-1; 10 bases match TRBD2. From germline, CDR1 is DFQATT and CDR2 SNEGSKA (reference sequence). V shed 6 bases, J shed 4 bases, and the junction held 9 bases outside the gene matches. This CDR3 has 15 residues. The CDR3 spells CSAVDGLAAYNEQFF. CDR3 nucleotides: TGCAGTGCGGTGGACGGACTAGCGGCATACAATGAGCAGTTCTTC.

V usage is TRBV7-9 and J usage is TRBJ2-7; the D is unclear. The CDR3 covers 14 residues. Trimming pared 3 bases from V and 4 bases from J, leaving 13 bases between. Germline values: CDR1 SEHNR, CDR2 FQNEAQ (reference sequence). The chain's CDR3 is CASSFDPLPYEQYF. The CDR3 nucleotides read TGTGCCAGCAGCTTCGATCCGCTCCCGTACGAGCAGTACTTC.

This clonotype appeared a few times. The chain couples TRBV11-1 to TRBJ2-3, with 15 bases identical to TRBD2. The J segment lost 5 bases and the V segment lost 4 bases, leaving 10 bases of the junction unmatched. The length of the CDR3 is 18 residues. From germline, CDR1 is SGHAT and CDR2 FQDESV (reference sequence). The CDR3 DNA reads as TGTGCCAGCAGCTGGACTAGCGGGAGGGCCAAAATACTAGATACGCAGTATTTT. Translating gives CASSWTSGRAKILDTQYF.

The V and J genes are TRBV20-1 and TRBJ2-7, with 9 bases fitting TRBD2. Germline V gene sequence: CDR1 DFQATT, CDR2 SNEGSKA (reference sequence). CDR3 length: 14 residues. V was clipped by 1 base and J by 5 bases; unmatched bases: 6. Written as DNA, the CDR3 is TGCAGTGCTAGAGTGGGTAGCGGGAGCGACGAGCAGTACTTC. Translated: CSARVGSGSDEQYF.

This clonotype was detected only a few times. The J gene is TRBJ2-1, the V gene TRBV5-6; D could derive from TRBD1 or TRBD2 (5 bases each). Germline V gene data show CDR1 as SGHDT and CDR2 as YYEEEE. The length of the CDR3 is 13 residues. The V gene lost 0 bases and the J gene lost 8 bases, with 9 bases spanning the gap. This chain's CDR3 is CASSLVGVHEQFF. CDR3 nucleotides: TGTGCCAGCAGCTTGGTGGGGGTGCATGAGCAGTTCTTC.

The table lists this clonotype with many counts. The CDR3 region has the DNA TGTGCCAGCAGCCCGGGACCGAGGTCGAACACCGGGGAGCTGTTTTTT. Residues: CASSPGPRSNTGELFF. The J gene is TRBJ2-2, the V gene TRBV7-2; either TRBD1 or TRBD2 may fit D (5 bases each). Germline V lookup: CDR1 SGHTA, CDR2 FQGNSA. V was cut by 5 bases and J by 0 bases, with 13 bases left in between. This CDR3 is 16 amino acids long.

With regard to this clonotype: A junction boundary mismatches the germline segment, possibly from a read error. The rearrangement uses TRBV5-1 and TRBJ2-5; D not resolved. The CDR3 loop spans 14 amino acids. Germline lookup yields CDR1 SGHRS and CDR2 YFSETQ. CDR3 in amino acids: CSSSAQVRQETQYF. The DNA of the CDR3 is TGCTCCAGCAGCGCCCAGGTGCGTCAAGAGACCCAGTACTTC.

The chain has TRBV7-9 and TRBJ2-1; tentatively, D is TRBD2 (5 bases). Germline-derived CDR1 and CDR2 are SEHNR and FQNEAQ (reference sequence). Trimming took 1 base from V and 6 from J, leaving 13 bases between them. This CDR3 contains 15 residues. CDR3 loop: CASSLGSARFNEQFF. For the CDR3, the DNA is TGTGCCAGCAGCTTAGGTAGCGCCCGTTTCAATGAGCAGTTCTTC.

V is TRBV7-2 and J is TRBJ1-1, with unresolved D. CDR1 is SGHTA and CDR2 is FQGNSA in the germline V gene. V was cut by 4 bases and J by 2 bases, with 11 bases left in between. There are 14 residues in the CDR3. CDR3 protein: CASSSPRGNTEAFF. The DNA of the CDR3 is TGTGCCAGCAGCTCCCCCCGGGGAAACACTGAAGCTTTCTTT.

The V and J genes are TRBV24-1 and TRBJ2-5, with D possibly TRBD1 on 6 matching bases. The CDR3 spans 16 residues. Trimming stripped 4 bases from V and 1 base from J, with 15 bases between. CDR1 is KGHDR and CDR2 is SFDVKD in the germline V gene. The CDR3 sequence is CATSDPLVDSQETQYF. For the CDR3, the DNA is TGTGCCACCAGTGACCCCCTTGTGGACAGCCAAGAGACCCAGTACTTC.

V gene TRBV18 combines with J gene TRBJ2-2; D gene uncertain. The germline V and J ends were trimmed by 1 base and 5 bases, with 14 bases remaining between them. The CDR3 length is 16 residues. Germline CDR1 is KGHSH and CDR2 is LQKENI. The CDR3 is CASSPHPRVWTGELFF. CDR3 DNA sequence: TGTGCCAGCTCACCACACCCCCGGGTATGGACCGGGGAGCTGTTTTTT.

V is TRBV21-1 and J is TRBJ2-7; TRBD2 was called by the table and not checked on the DNA. TRBV21-1 is a documented pseudogene. The CDR3 totals 12 residues. This CDR3 reads CAGGDSSHEQYF. The CDR3 nucleotides read TGTGCCGGGGGGGACTCCTCGCACGAGCAGTACTTC.

In its sample, this clonotype was seen a few times. The chain recombines TRBV27 with TRBJ2-7, with D possibly TRBD1 on 6 matching bases. Germline CDR1 and CDR2: MNHEY and SMNVEV (reference sequence). The V and J ends lost 3 bases and 2 bases respectively, with 8 bases between them. This CDR3 contains 13 residues. The CDR3 DNA follows: TGTGCCAGCAGTTTCGAGGGGGCCTACGAGCAGTACTTC. Residues: CASSFEGAYEQYF.

At least ten counts were recorded for this clonotype. The chain links TRBV7-2 to TRBJ2-1; possible D gene TRBD2, 6 bases. The V and J ends lost 2 bases and 3 bases respectively, with 11 bases between them. This CDR3 contains 15 residues. The V gene's germline CDR1 is SGHTA and CDR2 FQGNSA. CDR3 bases: TGTGCCAGCAGCTTATCTTTCGGGAGCTACAATGAGCAGTTCTTC. Its translation is CASSLSFGSYNEQFF.